These T cell receptor beta chains were read from a single sample in a study of shared clonotypes between healthy human individuals. Sequencing was performed with immunoSEQ multiplex PCR; in TCRdb, only in-frame clones are kept and a portion is missing. This table holds about a million clones, about 80% found once. Material: memory CD4+ T cells from PBMCs. The source of these receptors is a man aged 18 to 30 in good health. Some clones in this sample may be carry-over from other donors' samples. CDR3s leave out the opening cysteine and the closing phenylalanine or tryptophan.

>TRBV13|TRBJ2-7|14
ASSTSSRDRANEQY
>TRBV6-1|TRBJ2-7|11
ASTPTHTYEQY
>TRBV25-1|TRBJ1-1|10
ASSPIGAEAF
>TRBV2|TRBJ2-7|12
ASTRRDTSYEQY
>TRBV5-1|TRBJ2-2|12
ASSWTSNTGELF
>TRBV7-8|TRBJ2-7|13
ASSLAGDLSYEQY
>TRBV6-1|TRBJ1-3|14
ASSVDLGISGNTIY
>TRBV7-2|TRBJ1-3|12
ASSPDSRLDTIY
>TRBV5-1|TRBJ1-5|12
ASSYRQGSQPQH
>TRBV30|TRBJ2-2|11
AWSVWGTGGLF
>TRBV5-6|TRBJ1-6|12
ASSLRGTGSPLH
>TRBV6-1|TRBJ2-3|12
ASRVGPARDTQY
>TRBV6-5|TRBJ1-2|11
ASTIQGREGYT
>TRBV27|TRBJ2-3|12
ASSLLAGGDTQY
>TRBV5-6|TRBJ2-1|12
ASSVRPGGLDQF
>TRBV5-6|TRBJ2-2|13
ASSLVGPYAGELF
>TRBV5-6|TRBJ2-3|13
ASSFASGRTDTQY
>TRBV9|TRBJ2-3|13
ASSLRGFETDTQY
>TRBV15|TRBJ1-5|12
ATSRWDSNQPQH
>TRBV28|TRBJ1-5|13
ASSLRGRVGLAQH
>TRBV7-8|TRBJ2-5|12
ASSLYRGGETQY
>TRBV28|TRBJ1-2|12
ASSLYVEGAGYT